The 32 T cell receptor beta chains given below trace back to one sample, sequenced in a study of regulatory T cells in long-lasting Graves disease. HTBI primers from iRepertoire and Arm-PCR of CDR3 regions yielded the TCR beta libraries. A single record per CDR3 protein comes from TCRdb applying MiXCR to the multiplex PCR reads. The repertoire holds about 470,000 distinct CDR3 sequences, with roughly 21% as singletons. Time point here: persistent/refractory GD, antithyroid drugs over 5 years with positive TRAb. RNA extracted from PBMCs served as the sequencing template. Sequences were derived from peripheral blood mononuclear cells (PBMCs), sampled when the disease was refractory, from a patient treated with antithyroid drugs. These receptors all come from a female donor with Graves disease.

This clonotype showed up many times. The chain joins TRBV28 to TRBJ1-4; possibly TRBD1 for D (5 bases). The V gene's germline CDR1 is MDHEN and CDR2 SYDVKM. This CDR3 is built from 12 residues. V was shortened by 5 bases and J by 8 bases, with 9 bases between the two germline ends. CDR3 bases: TGTGCCAGCAGTCCCAGGGACGAAAAACTGTTTTTT. Its translation: CASSPRDEKLFF.

This clonotype showed up many times. This rearrangement joins TRBV28 to TRBJ1-2, with D maybe TRBD1 (5 bases). Germline V CDR1 and CDR2: MDHEN, SYDVKM. This CDR3 is 14 amino acids long. V lost 2 bases to trimming and J lost 1 base, with 8 bases between them. CDR3 region: CASSLQQVNYGYTF. CDR3 nucleotides: TGTGCCAGCAGTTTACAACAGGTTAACTATGGCTACACCTTC.

CDR3 DNA: TGTGCCAGCAGCGTAGAGGGCAGGGCGGAGGAGACCCAGTACTTC. Translated: CASSVEGRAEETQYF. This chain joins TRBV9 and TRBJ2-5; a possible D gene is TRBD1 (5 bases). The CDR3 covers 15 residues. Germline assignment: CDR1 SGDLS and CDR2 YYNGEE. Trimming took 0 bases from V and 5 from J, leaving 14 bases between them.

On this clonotype: A junction end diverges from the germline sequence, so it may reflect a read error. For the CDR3, the DNA is TGTGCCTGCAGCCGGGGACTCACGAACACCGGGGAGCTGTTTTTT. Protein product: CACSRGLTNTGELFF. V gene TRBV11-3 combines with J gene TRBJ2-2, with D tentatively TRBD2 (6 bases). This CDR3 comprises 15 residues. Germline-derived CDR1 and CDR2 are SGHNT and YENEEA.

As to this clonotype: A single base separates this from a much larger clone, so it may be a read error. This chain uses TRBV7-9 with TRBJ1-1; D is unclear. CDR3 length: 14 amino acids. The germline V and J ends were trimmed by 3 bases and 0 bases, with 8 bases remaining between them. From germline, CDR1 is SEHNR and CDR2 FQNEAQ (reference sequence). CDR3 sequence (DNA): TGTGCCAGCAGCTTCGGGATAGTGAACACTGAAGCTTTCTTT. It specifies CASSFGIVNTEAFF.

This chain joins TRBV11-2 and TRBJ2-7; TRBD2 aligns across 10 bases. The V segment lost 3 bases and the J segment 5 bases; nucleotides outside the gene matches: 7. Germline V lookup: CDR1 SGHAT, CDR2 FQNNGV. The CDR3 is made up of 15 amino acids. The CDR3 DNA follows: TGTGCCAGCAGCTTTAGCGGGGGGATGATCAACGAGCAGTACTTC. This encodes CASSFSGGMINEQYF.

This clonotype was detected many times. V usage is TRBV28 and J usage is TRBJ2-5; TRBD2 agrees at 7 bases. V shed 4 bases and J 4 bases; nucleotides not matched to a gene: 3. Germline V gene sequence: CDR1 MDHEN, CDR2 SYDVKM. The CDR3 contains 13 residues. The CDR3 reads CASSYGGRETQYF. The CDR3 DNA is TGTGCCAGCAGTTACGGGGGGAGAGAGACCCAGTACTTC.

This clonotype was counted only a few times. This chain links TRBV28 with TRBJ2-3; TRBD1 is a possible D gene (6 bases). The CDR3 covers 14 residues. Trimming removed 6 bases at V and 2 bases at J, with 12 bases between. Germline-derived CDR1 and CDR2 are MDHEN and SYDVKM. CDR3 sequence reads: CASSTRGYTDTQYF. In DNA, the CDR3 is TGTGCCAGCAGCACTAGGGGGTACACAGATACGCAGTATTTT.

This clonotype showed up just once. This sequence may be a read error, since a much larger clone differs from it by one base. V gene TRBV24-1 combines with J gene TRBJ1-2, with TRBD1 as a possible D gene (5 bases). The CDR3 spans 14 residues. V lost 2 bases, J lost 4 bases, and 10 bases lay in between. In germline, CDR1 is KGHDR, CDR2 SFDVKD. The CDR3 DNA follows: TGTGCCACCAGTGATTCTCGGGGCAGCTATGGCTACACCTTC. Translation: CATSDSRGSYGYTF.

This clonotype was recorded many times. This rearrangement joins TRBV12-3 or TRBV12-4 to TRBJ1-2, with TRBD1 identical over 8 bases. Trimming took 10 bases from V and 4 from J; bases not matched to a gene: 8. The CDR3 loop spans 13 amino acids. Written as DNA, the CDR3 is TGTGCCACCAAGGGGACAGGAACCTATGGCTACACCTTC. Translated: CATKGTGTYGYTF.

The chain uses TRBV10-3 and TRBJ2-3; 8 bases match TRBD2. V gave up 4 bases and J gave up 7 bases; unmatched junction bases: 19. Germline CDR1 ENHRY, CDR2 SYGVKD. The CDR3 has 18 residues. The DNA of the CDR3 is TGTGCCATCAGTGGCGCTCCTCCGGGCGGCGGGAGGAGTCATACGCAGTATTTT. It yields the protein CAISGAPPGGGRSHTQYF.

This clonotype was seen ten or more times. This chain joins TRBV7-9 and TRBJ1-2; D not certain. Between the trimmed V and J ends, which lost 5 bases and 6 bases, there was a span of 13 bases. CDR1 is SEHNR, CDR2 FQNEAQ, per germline (reference sequence). This CDR3 is built from 13 residues. In nucleotides, the CDR3 is TGTGCCAGCAGCCCCCGGACGGTGGATGGCTACACCTTC. It is translated as CASSPRTVDGYTF.

A remark on this clonotype: This may be a read error: a much more frequent sequence differs by one nucleotide. The rearrangement links TRBV7-9 to TRBJ1-1; D not resolved. The ends were cut back, 7 bases at V and 3 bases at J, with 9 bases in the middle. Germline V lookup: CDR1 SEHNR, CDR2 FQNEAQ (reference sequence). The CDR3 has 12 amino acids. In DNA form, the CDR3 reads TGTGCCAGCAAATTTAGCGACACTGAAGCTTTCTTT. This codes for CASKFSDTEAFF.

This chain links TRBV6-1 with TRBJ1-5, with D perhaps matching TRBD1 (5 bases). The germline CDR1 and CDR2 sequences are MNHNS and SASEGT. The CDR3 covers 16 residues. V was cut by 2 bases and J by 1 base, with 12 bases left in between. The CDR3 sequence is CASSEYGGGSNQPQHF. The CDR3 DNA follows: TGTGCCAGCAGTGAATACGGGGGAGGGAGCAATCAGCCCCAGCATTTT.

As for this clonotype: At one end, the junction sequence differs from germline, possibly due to a read error. V usage is TRBV28 and J usage is TRBJ2-5; unclear D gene. This CDR3 contains 12 residues. Germline CDR1 MDHEN, CDR2 SYDVKM. CDR3 residues: CASSLSVLPHYF. CDR3 sequence (DNA): TGTGCCAGCAGTTTATCGGTCCTCCCCCACTACTTC.

In this sample, this clonotype turned up many times. The gene calls are TRBV7-2 and TRBJ1-2, with TRBD1 identical over 9 bases. V lost 5 bases, J lost 4 bases, and 11 bases stayed unmatched. Germline assignment: CDR1 SGHTA and CDR2 FQGNSA. This CDR3 spans 16 amino acids. The CDR3 DNA reads as TGTGCCAGCAGCGAGCAGCCGGGACAGGGTGGCTATGGCTACACCTTC. Protein: CASSEQPGQGGYGYTF. The complete variable domain, with remaining parts taken from reference TRBV7-2 and TRBJ1-2, reads GAGVSQSPSNKVTEKGKDVELRCDPISGHTALYWYRQSLGQGLEFLIYFQGNSAPDKSGLPSDRFSAERTGGSVSTLTIQRTQQEDSAVYLCASSEQPGQGGYGYTFGSGTRLTVV.

The chain employs TRBV6-4 and TRBJ2-3; 11 nucleotides align to TRBD2. Unmatched junction bases numbered 1, after V lost 0 bases and J lost 2 bases. The CDR3 has 16 amino acids. Germline values: CDR1 MRHNA, CDR2 SNTAGT. The CDR3 bases are TGTGCCAGCAGTGACTCTAGCGGGGGGGCCACAGATACGCAGTATTTT. Its translation is CASSDSSGGATDTQYF.

This clonotype was counted ten times or more. The V gene is TRBV27, the J gene TRBJ2-7; a weak D match, TRBD1 (5 bases). Trimming removed 2 bases from V and 3 bases from J, with 11 bases in between. CDR3 length equals 14 residues. The V gene's germline CDR1 is MNHEY and CDR2 SMNVEV (reference sequence). CDR3 DNA: TGTGCCAGCAGTTTACATGGGGCCTACTACGAGCAGTACTTC. It encodes CASSLHGAYYEQYF.

This clonotype was counted only a few times. The rearrangement joins TRBV9 to TRBJ2-4, with D unresolved. The DNA end is a closer match to TRBJ2-5, so the J assignment may be wrong. Looked up from germline, CDR1 is SGDLS and CDR2 is YYNGEE. This CDR3 spans 15 amino acids. DNA for the CDR3: TGTGCCAGCAGCGTAGGGCCGGTCAGGACGGAGACCCAGTACTTC. This codes for CASSVGPVRTETQYF.

Comment on this clonotype: One end of the junction does not line up with germline, which may come from a read error. This chain uses TRBV6-9 with TRBJ1-5; the D gene is possibly TRBD1 (5 bases). Germline CDR1 reads MNHGY; CDR2 reads SVAAGI. There are 14 residues in the CDR3. CDR3 DNA sequence: TGTGCCGGCAGTTACCGGGGGGGTAATCAGCCCCAGCATTTT. Amino acids: CAGSYRGGNQPQHF.

This chain joins TRBV28 and TRBJ1-1; no clear D gene. Germline CDR1 MDHEN, CDR2 SYDVKM. Trimming stripped 3 bases from V and 0 bases from J, with 11 bases between. CDR3 length equals 15 residues. This chain's CDR3 is CASSFTKEMNTEAFF. The CDR3 nucleotides are TGTGCCAGCAGTTTCACAAAAGAGATGAACACTGAAGCTTTCTTT.

The sample holds a few counts of this clonotype. The chain employs TRBV9 and TRBJ2-7; the D gene is possibly TRBD2 (7 bases). The CDR3 runs 14 residues. CDR1 and CDR2 (germline): SGDLS, YYNGEE. Deletions cut 3 bases from V and 5 bases from J, with 15 bases between. The CDR3 DNA reads TGTGCCAGCAGCGGCGGGGGACATCGAGACGAGCAGTACTTC. Protein product: CASSGGGHRDEQYF. The variable domain in full, with the rest retrieved from reference TRBV9 and TRBJ2-7, is DSGVTQTPKHLITATGQRVTLRCSPRSGDLSVYWYQQSLDQGLQFLIQYYNGEERAKGNILERFSAQQFPDLHSELNLSSLELGDSALYFCASSGGGHRDEQYFGPGTRLTVT.

This chain joins TRBV11-2 and TRBJ2-1; D may be TRBD1 or TRBD2 (5 bases each). Trimming removed 5 bases at V and 9 bases at J, with 11 bases between. The length of the CDR3 is 12 residues. CDR1 and CDR2 from the germline V gene are SGHAT and FQNNGV. The CDR3 spells CASSEGWAEQFF. CDR3 nucleotides: TGTGCCAGCAGCGAGGGGTGGGCTGAGCAGTTCTTC.

This clonotype has more than one count but fewer than ten. The chain links TRBV28 to TRBJ1-1; maybe TRBD1 (5 bases). Germline V gene data show CDR1 as MDHEN and CDR2 as SYDVKM. The CDR3 contains 13 residues. V gave up 5 bases and J gave up 8 bases, with 15 bases separating them. CDR3 sequence: CASSLREEGEAFF. The CDR3 DNA sequence: TGTGCCAGCAGTCTCCGGGAGGAGGGGGAAGCTTTCTTT.

This clonotype occurred many times. V is TRBV28 and J is TRBJ1-5; D is ambiguous. The germline gives CDR1 MDHEN, CDR2 SYDVKM. Between the trimmed V and J ends, which lost 3 bases and 16 bases, there was a span of 13 bases. The CDR3 has 11 residues. The CDR3 spells CASSFEGTSHF. The CDR3 DNA reads as TGTGCCAGCAGTTTTGAGGGCACGAGTCATTTT.

The gene calls are TRBV6-2 or TRBV6-3 and TRBJ2-5; unclear D gene. The CDR3 loop spans 10 amino acids. Germline V gives CDR1 MNHEY, CDR2 SVGEGT. V was clipped by 8 bases and J by 4 bases, with 5 bases between them. CDR3 region: CASARETQYF. The CDR3, as DNA: TGTGCCAGCGCCCGAGAGACCCAGTACTTC.

V is TRBV7-2 and J is TRBJ2-1; tentatively, D is TRBD1 or TRBD2 (6 bases each). Germline CDR1 and CDR2: SGHTA and FQGNSA. The length of the CDR3 is 15 residues. V dropped 1 base and J dropped 10 bases, with 17 bases sitting between them. CDR3 DNA sequence: TGTGCCAGCAGCTTAGGGACTACCCTTAGGGGGGAGCAGTTCTTC. Its protein is CASSLGTTLRGEQFF.

This rearrangement joins TRBV25-1 to TRBJ1-1; no definite D call. The CDR3 spans 14 residues. Trimming took 1 base from V and 1 from J, leaving 7 bases between them. Germline V gives CDR1 MGHDK, CDR2 SYGVNS. CDR3 sequence: CASSELGTNTEAFF. As DNA, the CDR3 is TGTGCCAGCAGTGAATTAGGCACGAACACTGAAGCTTTCTTT.

There are a few counts of this clonotype. The chain is built from TRBV27 and TRBJ2-1; D is possibly TRBD1 or TRBD2 (6 bases each). Germline-derived CDR1 and CDR2 are MNHEY and SMNVEV (reference sequence). This CDR3 spans 17 amino acids. Trimming took 6 bases from V and 7 from J, leaving 25 bases between them. CDR3 region: CASRVELAQRGENEQFF. For the CDR3, the DNA is TGTGCCAGCAGGGTGGAACTAGCCCAGAGGGGGGAGAATGAGCAGTTCTTC.

The table lists this clonotype with a few counts. The chain combines TRBV29-1 with TRBJ1-1; no definite D call. The germline V and J ends were trimmed by 7 bases and 0 bases, with 12 bases remaining between them. The CDR3 covers 13 residues. The germline CDR1 and CDR2 sequences are SQVTM and ANQGSEA. DNA for the CDR3: TGCAGCGCCTTGGGCGGTCTGAACACTGAAGCTTTCTTT. This sequence encodes CSALGGLNTEAFF.

The V call is TRBV7-2, the J call TRBJ2-3; weak D call: TRBD1 (6 bases). Trimming removed 5 bases at V and 0 bases at J, with 9 bases between. CDR3 size: 14 residues. The V gene's germline CDR1 is SGHTA and CDR2 FQGNSA. The DNA for the CDR3 is TGTGCCAGCAGCGATCAGGGGAGCACAGATACGCAGTATTTT. Translation: CASSDQGSTDTQYF. The entire variable domain, with the rest obtained from reference TRBV7-2 and TRBJ2-3, is as follows: GAGVSQSPSNKVTEKGKDVELRCDPISGHTALYWYRQSLGQGLEFLIYFQGNSAPDKSGLPSDRFSAERTGGSVSTLTIQRTQQEDSAVYLCASSDQGSTDTQYFGPGTRLTVL.

This clonotype was seen only a few times. V is TRBV7-9 and J is TRBJ1-6; TRBD1 might be the D (5 bases). Germline V lookup: CDR1 SEHNR, CDR2 FQNEAQ (reference sequence). The CDR3 is 16 amino acids. V dropped 5 bases and J dropped 8 bases, with 19 bases sitting between them. Here the CDR3 DNA reads TGTGCCAGCAGCCAACCCCCTCGGGACCGATATTCACCCCTCCACTTT. It specifies CASSQPPRDRYSPLHF.